This passage covers 12 T cell receptor beta chains from one sample sequenced in a study of shared clonotypes between healthy human individuals. The data were produced by immunoSEQ multiplex PCR, yet TCRdb's version contains in-frame clones alone and is incomplete. The table lists around 370,000 clones, 95% to 97% of them singletons. The sample taken for sequencing was memory CD8+ T cells sorted from blood. The subset is: CD45RO+ cells pooled with CCR7-negative TemRA cells. Source of these receptors: a man aged 30-40 years in good health.

The gene calls are TRBV27 and TRBJ1-2, with D perhaps TRBD1 (5 bases). The V end was cut by 10 bases, the J end by 8 bases, with 17 bases between. The CDR3 covers 12 residues. Germline-derived CDR1 and CDR2 are MNHEY and SMNVEV (reference sequence). The CDR3 DNA sequence: TGTGCCACGTTGGGAGGGGCGGGAGGCTACACCTTC. Residues: CATLGGAGGYTF.

The chain combines TRBV30 with TRBJ2-5; 7 bases are a match to TRBD2. The J segment lost 4 bases and the V segment lost 2 bases, leaving 7 bases of the junction unmatched. The germline V gene has CDR1 GTSNPN and CDR2 SVGIG (reference sequence). CDR3 length equals 14 residues. DNA of the CDR3: TGTGCCTGGAGTATTCCGGGAGGATCAGAGACCCAGTACTTC. Amino acids: CAWSIPGGSETQYF.

V usage is TRBV10-3 and J usage is TRBJ2-1, with 14 bases that match TRBD2. There are 15 residues in the CDR3. Germline CDR1 is ENHRY and CDR2 is SYGVKD. V lost 6 bases to trimming and J lost 9 bases; unmatched junction nucleotides: 7. The CDR3, as DNA: TGTGCCATCAGGGAGACTAGCGGGAGGGCCGGTGAGCAGTTCTTC. Protein: CAIRETSGRAGEQFF.

The chain joins TRBV27 to TRBJ2-3; D uncertain. The CDR3 consists of 14 residues. Germline-derived CDR1 and CDR2 are MNHEY and SMNVEV (reference sequence). V was trimmed by 5 bases and J by 0 bases, leaving 9 bases between them. CDR3 DNA: TGTGCCAGCAGTCCACGACCTAGCACAGATACGCAGTATTTT. Protein product: CASSPRPSTDTQYF.

The CDR3 DNA reads as TGTGCCAGCAGTGAACCCAGACTAGTACGCCCCTACGAGCAGTACTTC. This encodes CASSEPRLVRPYEQYF. J is TRBJ2-7 and V is TRBV6-1; TRBD2 is a possible D gene (6 bases). From germline, CDR1 is MNHNS and CDR2 SASEGT. With 2 bases removed from V and 2 bases from J, the gap between germline ends came to 16 bases. The CDR3 is 16 residues long.

The rearrangement uses TRBV2 and TRBJ2-1; 7 nucleotides agree with TRBD2. Germline V gene lookup returns CDR1 SNHLY and CDR2 FYNNEI. V gave up 4 bases and J gave up 0 bases; unmatched junction bases: 9. The CDR3 is 17 amino acids. The CDR3 DNA is TGTGCCAGCAGTGCTGTAATCGGGAGGCGCTCCTACAATGAGCAGTTCTTC. Encoded protein: CASSAVIGRRSYNEQFF.

The chain is built from TRBV7-2 and TRBJ1-2; TRBD1 is a possible D gene (5 bases). Looked up from germline, CDR1 is SGHTA and CDR2 is FQGNSA. The CDR3 covers 14 residues. The V and J ends lost 2 bases and 3 bases respectively, with 10 bases between them. This CDR3 is CASSLQGTHYGYTF. The CDR3 DNA is TGTGCCAGCAGCTTACAAGGGACGCACTATGGCTACACCTTC.

V gene TRBV4-1 combines with J gene TRBJ2-5; TRBD2 matches at 9 bases. The germline V gene encodes CDR1 MGHRA and CDR2 YSYEKL. CDR3 length: 17 amino acids. Trimming at V came to 4 bases and at J to 2 bases, leaving 11 bases not matched to a gene. The CDR3 region is CASSPSPAGGGQETQYF. The CDR3 DNA reads TGCGCCAGCAGCCCTTCCCCAGCGGGAGGAGGACAAGAGACCCAGTACTTC.

The V and J genes are TRBV27 and TRBJ2-5; 8 bases align to TRBD2. Germline V gene data show CDR1 as MNHEY and CDR2 as SMNVEV (reference sequence). The CDR3 sequence is 16 residues long. V lost 10 bases to trimming and J lost 5 bases; unmatched junction nucleotides: 18. CDR3 bases: TGTGCCACCATCCCAACGGGGGGGCGGAGGTCGGAGACCCAGTACTTC. This codes for CATIPTGGRRSETQYF.

This chain uses TRBV13 with TRBJ2-2; TRBD2 matches 7 bases. The ends lost 4 bases at V and 4 bases at J; junction bases unmatched: 6. CDR3 length equals 15 residues. From germline, CDR1 is PRHDT and CDR2 FYEKMQ (reference sequence). CDR3 sequence reads: CASSSPGLLTGELFF. The CDR3 coding sequence is TGTGCCAGCAGCTCGCCGGGACTACTCACCGGGGAGCTGTTTTTT.

This chain links TRBV29-1 with TRBJ1-2; D is ambiguous. Trimming removed 0 bases at V and 5 bases at J, with 10 bases between. The CDR3 has 13 amino acids. The V gene's germline CDR1 is SQVTM and CDR2 ANQGSEA. The CDR3 protein is CSVEEGRPYGYTF. DNA for the CDR3: TGCAGCGTTGAAGAAGGTCGCCCTTATGGCTACACCTTC.

This chain joins TRBV5-6 and TRBJ1-1; TRBD1 is a possible D gene (6 bases). This CDR3 contains 14 residues. Trimming took off 0 bases at V and 3 bases at J, with 9 bases between the two ends. CDR1 SGHDT and CDR2 YYEEEE come from the germline V gene. CDR3 DNA: TGTGCCAGCAGCTTGGGAGGGGGGCACACTGAAGCTTTCTTT. Its protein product is CASSLGGGHTEAFF.